The T cell receptor (beta chain) described here comes from a study of T cells after yellow fever vaccination. TCRdb re-called the 5' RACE reads through MiXCR, storing one row per CDR3 protein. Counted here are under 300,000 distinct CDR3 sequences, around 6.7% occurring once; the ten biggest clones make up about 1%. This clonotype has only one observation. A read error may be the cause here, since a much bigger clone is one base away. The TCR comes from a man aged 25-45 years who received the YFV17D yellow fever vaccine. This specimen was CD4+ T cells sorted from PBMCs, taken on the day of the yellow fever booster vaccination.

CDR3 coding DNA: TGTGCCAGCAGGAGGGAAACCTACGAGCAGAACTTC. It codes for CASRRETYEQNF. The V and J genes are TRBV12-3 or TRBV12-4 and TRBJ2-7, with a possible D match to TRBD2 (5 bases). There are 12 residues in the CDR3.